Each of the 22 T cell receptor beta chains below was sequenced from the same sample in a study of tumor-infiltrating lymphocytes in localized non-small cell lung cancer. Only in-frame clones appear in the TCRdb table, and some are missing; sequencing was by immunoSEQ multiplex PCR. In the table there are fewer than 20,000 clones, approximately 70% of which are singletons. Specimen: lung tumor tissue. All receptors come from a human donor with non-small cell lung cancer.

The chain recombines TRBV6-1 with TRBJ2-3; D possibly corresponds to TRBD1 (6 bases). Trimming stripped 10 bases from V and 2 bases from J, with 13 bases between. Looked up from germline, CDR1 is MNHNS and CDR2 is SASEGT. CDR3 length: 13 residues. The CDR3 DNA follows: TGTGCCACCCGGGACATAGACACAGATACGCAGTATTTT. It is translated as CATRDIDTDTQYF.

The chain joins TRBV5-1 to TRBJ1-6; no definite D call. V lost 5 bases to trimming and J lost 5 bases, with 8 bases between them. The CDR3 loop spans 13 amino acids. Per germline, CDR1 SGHRS and CDR2 YFSETQ. CDR3 nucleotides: TGCGCCAGCAGGGCGGATGATAATTCACCCCTCCACTTT. Its translation: CASRADDNSPLHF. The whole variable domain, filled in from reference TRBV5-1 and TRBJ1-6, reads KAGVTQTPRYLIKTRGQQVTLSCSPISGHRSVSWYQQTPGQGLQFLFEYFSETQRNKGNFPGRFSGRQFSNSRSEMNVSTLELGDSALYLCASRADDNSPLHFGNGTRLTVT.

The chain employs TRBV5-4 and TRBJ1-2; TRBD1 aligns across 9 bases. The CDR3 is 14 amino acids. Germline CDR1 is SGHNT and CDR2 is YYREEE (reference sequence). The ends lost 6 bases at V and 4 bases at J; junction bases unmatched: 7. CDR3 amino acids: CASTYKGQGYGYTF. The CDR3 region has the DNA TGTGCCAGCACCTACAAGGGACAGGGCTATGGCTACACCTTC.

The chain couples TRBV30 to TRBJ1-4; TRBD1 matches at 7 bases. The CDR3 is 14 residues long. From germline, CDR1 is GTSNPN and CDR2 SVGIG (reference sequence). V trimming: 7 bases; J trimming: 4 bases; junction bases outside the gene matches: 9. CDR3 nucleotide sequence: TGTGCCTCGAAGGGGGGGACAGTTAATGAAAAACTGTTTTTT. Translated: CASKGGTVNEKLFF.

J is TRBJ1-2 and V is TRBV6-1; D gene uncertain. CDR1 and CDR2 (germline): MNHNS, SASEGT. The CDR3 contains 13 residues. V was clipped by 1 base and J by 6 bases, with 9 bases between them. CDR3 bases: TGTGCCAGCAGTGAAGTTCAGAGGGATGGCTACACCTTC. Translating gives CASSEVQRDGYTF.

The genes are TRBV7-3 and TRBJ2-2; 7 nucleotides match TRBD2. CDR1 is SGHTA, CDR2 FQGTGA, per germline. Unmatched junction bases numbered 5, after V lost 1 base and J lost 3 bases. The CDR3 covers 16 residues. Here the CDR3 DNA reads TGTGCCAGCAGCTTAATGGCGGGGAGGGACACCGGGGAGCTGTTTTTT. Translating it yields CASSLMAGRDTGELFF.

The chain has TRBV30 and TRBJ2-1; TRBD2 is a possible D gene (5 bases). V was cut by 2 bases and J by 0 bases, with 14 bases left in between. The germline CDR1 and CDR2 sequences are GTSNPN and SVGIG (reference sequence). The CDR3 consists of 16 residues. The CDR3 bases are TGTGCCTGGAGTCTTACTAGGATGGGCTCCTACAATGAGCAGTTCTTC. It is translated as CAWSLTRMGSYNEQFF.

V gene TRBV11-3 combines with J gene TRBJ2-3; TRBD2 agrees at 8 bases. Per germline, CDR1 SGHNT and CDR2 YENEEA. This CDR3 is 16 amino acids long. With V trimmed by 5 bases and J by 4 bases, 11 bases remained unmatched. CDR3 bases: TGTGCCAGCAGCCGGGGGAGGCGGGAGGAAGCAGATACGCAGTATTTT. This gives the protein CASSRGRREEADTQYF.

Written as DNA, the CDR3 is TGTGCCAGCAGGGGTCGTGGCACAGATACGCAGTATTTT. Encoded protein: CASRGRGTDTQYF. The V and J genes are TRBV27 and TRBJ2-3; D not certain. The V end lost 6 bases, the J end lost 1 base, and 8 bases lay between the germline ends. CDR3 size: 13 residues. Germline V CDR1 and CDR2: MNHEY, SMNVEV (reference sequence).

This clone was seen a few times. The gene calls are TRBV5-6 and TRBJ2-5, with 7 bases aligning to TRBD2. CDR1 and CDR2 (germline): SGHDT, YYEEEE. V was clipped by 4 bases and J by 2 bases; unmatched bases: 11. The CDR3 extends over 16 amino acids. The DNA of the CDR3 is TGTGCCAGCAGCCTTGGAGGGACTAACCTTCAAGAGACCCAGTACTTC. Translating gives CASSLGGTNLQETQYF.

This clone has only a few counts. The chain links TRBV20-1 to TRBJ2-3, with TRBD2 identical over 10 bases. The CDR3 consists of 11 residues. The V gene's germline CDR1 is DFQATT and CDR2 SNEGSKA (reference sequence). V trimming: 6 bases; J trimming: 8 bases; junction bases outside the gene matches: 2. The DNA for the CDR3 is TGCAGTGCGGAGCGGGGGGGTACGCAGTATTTT. As protein: CSAERGGTQYF.

The chain recombines TRBV19 with TRBJ1-4; D is uncertain. This CDR3 contains 14 residues. Germline V gene sequence: CDR1 LNHDA, CDR2 SQIVND (reference sequence). The V end lost 5 bases, the J end lost 5 bases, and 12 bases lay between the germline ends. As DNA, the CDR3 is TGTGCCAGTAGTTTGCTATTGGAGAATGAAAAACTGTTTTTT. It codes for CASSLLLENEKLFF.

The gene calls are TRBV28 and TRBJ2-6; D gene ambiguous. CDR3 length: 16 amino acids. V was pared by 4 bases and J by 0 bases, with 10 bases between. Germline V gene lookup returns CDR1 MDHEN and CDR2 SYDVKM. The CDR3 here is CASSWGSHSGANVLTF. The DNA for the CDR3 is TGTGCCAGCAGTTGGGGTTCCCACTCTGGGGCCAACGTCCTGACTTTC.

The gene calls are TRBV21-1 and TRBJ1-5; TRBD1, the table's D call, lacks a check against the DNA. TRBV21-1 is a pseudogene segment. The CDR3 is 15 residues long. CDR3 coding DNA: TGTGCCAGCAGCAAAGGGGGCAGGGGGCATCAGCCCCAGCATTTT. Its translation is CASSKGGRGHQPQHF.

This clone was picked up a small number of times. V is TRBV30 and J is TRBJ1-1; D gene ambiguous. CDR3 length: 15 residues. Germline V CDR1 and CDR2: GTSNPN, SVGIG (reference sequence). V lost 0 bases to trimming and J lost 0 bases, with 11 bases between them. The CDR3 nucleotides read TGTGCCTGGAGTGTACGGGCCGACATGAACACTGAAGCTTTCTTT. Protein product: CAWSVRADMNTEAFF.

The chain joins TRBV28 to TRBJ1-1, with D perhaps TRBD1 (6 bases). V was pared by 2 bases and J by 4 bases, with 11 bases between. Germline V gene data show CDR1 as MDHEN and CDR2 as SYDVKM. This CDR3 spans 14 amino acids. The CDR3 DNA follows: TGTGCCAGCAGTTTAGCAGGGGCGACCACTGAAGCTTTCTTT. Residues: CASSLAGATTEAFF.

V usage is TRBV7-9 and J usage is TRBJ2-5; possible D gene TRBD2, 6 bases. Germline V gene sequence: CDR1 SEHNR, CDR2 FQNEAQ (reference sequence). The length of the CDR3 is 14 residues. Trimming took 2 bases from V and 3 from J, leaving 10 bases between them. CDR3 bases: TGTGCCAGCAGCTTATCCGGAGGGGAAGAGACCCAGTACTTC. Its protein product is CASSLSGGEETQYF.

The chain combines TRBV10-2 with TRBJ1-6; tentative D call: TRBD1 (5 bases). V lost 8 bases and J lost 8, with 13 bases in between. The CDR3 totals 13 residues. Germline-derived CDR1 and CDR2 are WSHSY and SAAADI. CDR3 sequence (DNA): TGCGCCAGCCAAGACAGTGGGCATTCACCCCTCCACTTT. The encoded protein is CASQDSGHSPLHF.

The rearrangement uses TRBV28 and TRBJ2-7; the match to TRBD1 covers 7 bases. The length of the CDR3 is 15 residues. The germline gives CDR1 MDHEN, CDR2 SYDVKM. The trim removed 1 base at V and 3 bases at J, leaving 6 bases unmatched. This CDR3 is CASSLFGGQLYEQYF. DNA of the CDR3: TGTGCCAGCAGTTTATTTGGGGGACAGCTCTACGAGCAGTACTTC.

The V gene is TRBV5-1, the J gene TRBJ2-1, with a tentative D call TRBD2 (6 bases). CDR1 and CDR2 (germline): SGHRS, YFSETQ. With 4 bases removed from V and 8 bases from J, the gap between germline ends came to 22 bases. The CDR3 has 16 amino acids. The CDR3 DNA sequence: TGCGCCAGCAGCCAAAAAGAGCTGGGAGGCCCCCATGAGCAGTTCTTC. Translation: CASSQKELGGPHEQFF.

In this sample, this clone turned up once. V gene TRBV5-5 combines with J gene TRBJ2-7; TRBD2 is a possible D gene (6 bases). The V end lost 4 bases, the J end lost 1 base, and 18 bases lay between the germline ends. Germline CDR1 SGHKS, CDR2 YYEKEE (reference sequence). The CDR3 runs to 16 residues. This chain's CDR3 is CASSISMAGRSYEQYF. Here the CDR3 DNA reads TGTGCCAGCAGCATTTCGATGGCGGGGAGATCCTACGAGCAGTACTTC.

V and J are TRBV28 and TRBJ1-5, with 9 bases lining up with TRBD1. The ends lost 4 bases at V and 2 bases at J; junction bases unmatched: 9. Germline CDR1 MDHEN, CDR2 SYDVKM. The CDR3 runs to 17 residues. The CDR3 DNA sequence: TGTGCCAGCAGTTCCTTAGGGACAGGGCCCGGCAATCAGCCCCAGCATTTT. It codes for CASSSLGTGPGNQPQHF.